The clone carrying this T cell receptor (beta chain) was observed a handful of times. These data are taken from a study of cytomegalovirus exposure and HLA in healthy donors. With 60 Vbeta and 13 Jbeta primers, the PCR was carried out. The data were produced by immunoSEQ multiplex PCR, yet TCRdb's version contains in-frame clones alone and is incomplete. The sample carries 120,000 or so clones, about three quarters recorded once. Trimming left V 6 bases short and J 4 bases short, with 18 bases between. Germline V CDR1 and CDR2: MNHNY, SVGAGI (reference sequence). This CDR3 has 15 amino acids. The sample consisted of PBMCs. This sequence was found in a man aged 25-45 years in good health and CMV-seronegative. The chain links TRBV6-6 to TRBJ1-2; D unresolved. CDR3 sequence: CASRVSGIPTYGYTF. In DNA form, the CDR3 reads TGTGCCAGCAGAGTCTCGGGAATACCAACCTATGGCTACACCTTC.